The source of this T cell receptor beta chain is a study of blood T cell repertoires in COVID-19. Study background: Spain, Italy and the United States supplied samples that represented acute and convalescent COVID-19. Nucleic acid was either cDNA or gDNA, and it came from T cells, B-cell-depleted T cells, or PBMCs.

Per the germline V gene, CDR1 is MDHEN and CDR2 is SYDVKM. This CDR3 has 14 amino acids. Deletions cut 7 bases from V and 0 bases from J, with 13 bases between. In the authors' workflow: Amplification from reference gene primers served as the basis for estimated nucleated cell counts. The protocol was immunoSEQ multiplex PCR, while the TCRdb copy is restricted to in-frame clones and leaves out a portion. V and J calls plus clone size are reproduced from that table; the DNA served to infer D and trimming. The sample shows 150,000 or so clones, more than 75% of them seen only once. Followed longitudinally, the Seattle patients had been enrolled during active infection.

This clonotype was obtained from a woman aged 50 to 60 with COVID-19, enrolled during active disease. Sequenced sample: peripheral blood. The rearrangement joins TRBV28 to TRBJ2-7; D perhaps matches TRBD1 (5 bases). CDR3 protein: CASNPTVSSYEQYF. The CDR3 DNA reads TGTGCCAGCAACCCGACAGTTAGCTCCTACGAGCAGTACTTC.